Below are 15 T cell receptor beta chains sequenced from a single sample in a study of beta chain features in type 1 diabetes. The entirety of the isolated RNA underwent reverse transcription, so expressed TCRB transcripts were sequenced. The assay was immunoSEQ multiplex PCR, and TCRdb's table has in-frame clones only and misses some. Among about 210,000 clones listed, 11% were seen once. The sequencing input was central memory CD4+ T cells from blood. These receptors all stem from a man younger than 35 in good health.

This chain joins TRBV14 and TRBJ2-7; D is ambiguous. Germline V lookup: CDR1 SGHDN, CDR2 FVKESK. The CDR3 is made up of 14 amino acids. With 6 bases removed from V and 0 bases from J, the gap between germline ends came to 12 bases. CDR3 sequence (DNA): TGTGCCAGCAGTCGAACCAGAAGCTCCTACGAGCAGTACTTC. Its protein is CASSRTRSSYEQYF.

A remark on this clone: Other DNA sequences from this sample encode an identical CDR3 as well. V gene TRBV9 combines with J gene TRBJ2-1, with D perhaps matching TRBD2 (6 bases). With 0 bases removed from V and 0 bases from J, the gap between germline ends came to 7 bases. CDR3 length: 15 amino acids. CDR1 and CDR2 from the germline V gene are SGDLS and YYNGEE. The CDR3 loop reads CASSVEAGSYNEQFF. In nucleotides, the CDR3 is TGTGCCAGCAGCGTAGAAGCGGGCTCCTACAATGAGCAGTTCTTC.

V usage is TRBV7-2 and J usage is TRBJ2-3; D perhaps matches TRBD2 (6 bases). The CDR3 length is 13 residues. V shed 1 base and J shed 8 bases, with 10 bases lying between them. CDR1 SGHTA and CDR2 FQGNSA come from the germline V gene. This chain's CDR3 is CASSLVEGGTQYF. DNA for the CDR3: TGTGCCAGCAGCTTAGTAGAGGGAGGTACGCAGTATTTT.

The chain joins TRBV29-1 to TRBJ1-4; 10 bases are a match to TRBD1. Trimming took 6 bases from V and 8 from J; bases not matched to a gene: 9. The CDR3 has 14 amino acids. Germline V gives CDR1 SQVTM, CDR2 ANQGSEA. The CDR3 DNA follows: TGCAGCGTAGGGACGGGACAGGGGAACGAAAAACTGTTTTTT. Amino acids: CSVGTGQGNEKLFF.

This clone was counted between two and nine times. The J gene is TRBJ2-1, the V gene TRBV7-9, with D unresolved. In germline, CDR1 is SEHNR, CDR2 FQNEAQ (reference sequence). V was trimmed by 2 bases and J by 7 bases, leaving 9 bases between them. This CDR3 comprises 13 residues. As DNA, the CDR3 is TGTGCCAGCAGCTTAAGTTACGAGAATGAGCAGTTCTTC. This sequence encodes CASSLSYENEQFF. The entire variable domain, with the rest obtained from reference TRBV7-9 and TRBJ2-1, is as follows: DTGVSQNPRHKITKRGQNVTFRCDPISEHNRLYWYRQTLGQGPEFLTYFQNEAQLEKSRLLSDRFSAERPKGSFSTLEIQRTEQGDSAMYLCASSLSYENEQFFGPGTRLTVL.

This clone has ten or more counts. The chain joins TRBV18 to TRBJ1-2, with 8 bases matching TRBD1. This CDR3 region has 16 residues. Germline loops: CDR1 KGHSH, CDR2 LQKENI. Trimming cost V 4 bases and J 4 bases; bases outside gene matches: 11. The chain's CDR3 is CASSLAQGASPYGYTF. Here the CDR3 DNA reads TGTGCCAGCTCACTCGCCCAGGGGGCTTCGCCCTATGGCTACACCTTC.

This clone was counted many times. The chain has TRBV2 and TRBJ2-3; the D gene is possibly TRBD2 (5 bases). CDR1 is SNHLY, CDR2 FYNNEI, per germline. The CDR3 length is 15 residues. Trimming removed 4 bases at V and 3 bases at J, with 14 bases between. The CDR3, as DNA: TGTGCCAGCAGTGGACTGAGCGGAGAAACAGATACGCAGTATTTT. Protein product: CASSGLSGETDTQYF.

This clone was recorded a few times. A much more abundant neighbour one base away suggests this may be a read error. CDR3 nucleotides: TGTGCCAGCAGTTGGGCCCGGAGCGCTGGGGCCAACGTCCTGACTTTC. It specifies CASSWARSAGANVLTF. The rearrangement uses TRBV28 and TRBJ2-6; no definite D call. Trimming removed 4 bases at V and 2 bases at J, with 12 bases between. Germline assignment: CDR1 MDHEN and CDR2 SYDVKM. The CDR3 sequence is 16 residues long.

The sample holds a few counts of this clone. The genes are TRBV29-1 and TRBJ2-3; no reliable D call. CDR1 and CDR2 from the germline V gene are SQVTM and ANQGSEA. The CDR3 is 11 residues long. V was shortened by 6 bases and J by 4 bases, with 8 bases between the two germline ends. CDR3 sequence (DNA): TGCAGCGTCGCAAGACCAGATACGCAGTATTTT. It encodes CSVARPDTQYF.

The sample holds a few counts of this clone. The V call is TRBV2, the J call TRBJ2-7; tentative D call: TRBD2 (5 bases). Germline assignment: CDR1 SNHLY and CDR2 FYNNEI. The germline V and J ends were trimmed by 6 bases and 6 bases, with 18 bases remaining between them. This CDR3 has 14 residues. In DNA, the CDR3 is TGTGCCAGCAGCTTATACTCCGGCGGGTCCGAGCAGTACTTC. It is translated as CASSLYSGGSEQYF. The whole variable domain, remainder taken from reference TRBV2 and TRBJ2-7, is EPEVTQTPSHQVTQMGQEVILRCVPISNHLYFYWYRQILGQKVEFLVSFYNNEISEKSEIFDDQFSVERPDGSNFTLKIRSTKLEDSAMYFCASSLYSGGSEQYFGPGTRLTVT.

Concerning this clone itself: The sample carries other DNA sequences with the same CDR3. The chain combines TRBV15 with TRBJ2-5; D is perhaps TRBD2 (5 bases). V was clipped by 5 bases and J by 1 base, with 17 bases between them. Germline CDR1 LNHNV, CDR2 YYDKDF (reference sequence). The length of the CDR3 is 16 residues. Here the CDR3 DNA reads TGTGCCACCAGCGGTGGGGTTATAGCGCTCCAAGAGACCCAGTACTTC. Protein product: CATSGGVIALQETQYF.

The chain has TRBV6-6 and TRBJ2-1; 9 bases fit TRBD2. After removal of 2 bases from V and 8 bases from J, the junction contained 7 bases not matched to a gene. Germline CDR1 is MNHNY and CDR2 is SVGAGI (reference sequence). The CDR3 sequence is 15 residues long. The CDR3 here is CASSYPSGTSYEQFF. As DNA, the CDR3 is TGTGCCAGCAGTTACCCTAGCGGGACGTCGTATGAGCAGTTCTTC.

About this clone: A much bigger clone sits one base away, suggesting this may be a read error. This same CDR3 is encoded by further DNA sequences in the sample. The chain carries TRBV2 and TRBJ1-1, with D uncertain. The CDR3 contains 13 residues. CDR1 SNHLY and CDR2 FYNNEI come from the germline V gene. The CDR3 is CATEQRMNTEAFF. The CDR3 coding sequence is TGTGCCACAGAACAGCGAATGAACACTGAGGCTTTCTTT.

This clone was observed a handful of times. The V gene is TRBV5-1, the J gene TRBJ2-2; no clear D. This CDR3 contains 15 residues. CDR1 SGHRS and CDR2 YFSETQ come from the germline V gene. Trimming pared 1 base from V and 1 base from J, leaving 8 bases between. CDR3 sequence reads: CASSLYKENTGELFF. Written as DNA, the CDR3 is TGCGCCAGCAGCTTGTATAAGGAGAACACCGGGGAGCTGTTTTTT.

The table lists this clone with a few counts. The V and J genes are TRBV5-1 and TRBJ2-4, with TRBD2 identical over 7 bases. CDR3 size: 14 residues. Unmatched junction bases numbered 12, after V lost 7 bases and J lost 8 bases. The germline V gene has CDR1 SGHRS and CDR2 YFSETQ. The CDR3 loop is CASSMLAEGDIQYF. Here the CDR3 DNA reads TGCGCCAGCTCGATGCTAGCGGAGGGTGACATTCAGTACTTC.